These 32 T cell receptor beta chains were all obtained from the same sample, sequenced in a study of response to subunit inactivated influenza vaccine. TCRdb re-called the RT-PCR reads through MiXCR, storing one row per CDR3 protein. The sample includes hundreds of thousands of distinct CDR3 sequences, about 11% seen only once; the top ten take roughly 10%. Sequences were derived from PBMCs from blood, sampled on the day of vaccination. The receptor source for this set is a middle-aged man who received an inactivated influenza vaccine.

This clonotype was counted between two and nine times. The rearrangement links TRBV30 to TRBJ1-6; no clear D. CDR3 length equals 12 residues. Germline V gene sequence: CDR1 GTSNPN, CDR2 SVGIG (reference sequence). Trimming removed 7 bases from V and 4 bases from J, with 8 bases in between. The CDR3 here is CASGRYNSPLHF. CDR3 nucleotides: TGTGCCTCCGGACGTTATAATTCACCCCTCCACTTT.

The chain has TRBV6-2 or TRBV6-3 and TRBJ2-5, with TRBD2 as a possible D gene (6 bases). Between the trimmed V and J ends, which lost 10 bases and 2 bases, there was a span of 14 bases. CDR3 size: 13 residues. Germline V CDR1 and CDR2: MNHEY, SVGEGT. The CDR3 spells CATRNGRQETQYF. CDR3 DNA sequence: TGTGCCACCCGGAACGGGAGACAAGAGACCCAGTACTTC.

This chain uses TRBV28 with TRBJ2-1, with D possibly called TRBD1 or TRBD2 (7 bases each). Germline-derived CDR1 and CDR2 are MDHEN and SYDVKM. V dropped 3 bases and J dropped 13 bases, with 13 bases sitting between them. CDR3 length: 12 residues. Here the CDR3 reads CASSFRGGEQFF. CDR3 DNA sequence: TGTGCCAGCAGTTTCAGGGGGGGGGAACAGTTCTTC.

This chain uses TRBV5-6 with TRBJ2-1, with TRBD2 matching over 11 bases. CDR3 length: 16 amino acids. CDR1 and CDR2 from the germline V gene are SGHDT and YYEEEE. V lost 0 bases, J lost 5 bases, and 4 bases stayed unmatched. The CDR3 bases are TGTGCCAGCAGCTTGGTGACGGGACTAGCGGACAATGAGCAGTTCTTC. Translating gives CASSLVTGLADNEQFF.

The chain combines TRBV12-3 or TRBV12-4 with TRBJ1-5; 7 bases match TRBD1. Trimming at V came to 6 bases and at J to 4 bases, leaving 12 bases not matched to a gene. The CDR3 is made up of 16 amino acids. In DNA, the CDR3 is TGTGCCAGCAGCACCCTAGGGGGCCTGACGAATCAGCCCCAGCATTTT. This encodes CASSTLGGLTNQPQHF.

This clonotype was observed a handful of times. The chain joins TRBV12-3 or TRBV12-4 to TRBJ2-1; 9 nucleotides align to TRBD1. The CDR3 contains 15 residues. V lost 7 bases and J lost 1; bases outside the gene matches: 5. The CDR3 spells CASTRGQGSYNEQFF. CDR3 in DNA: TGTGCCAGCACCCGGGGACAGGGATCCTACAATGAGCAGTTCTTC.

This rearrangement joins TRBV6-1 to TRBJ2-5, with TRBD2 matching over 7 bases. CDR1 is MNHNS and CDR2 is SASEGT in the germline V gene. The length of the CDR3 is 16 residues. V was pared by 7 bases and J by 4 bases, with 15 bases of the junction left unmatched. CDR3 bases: TGTGCCAGCACCCAGGGAGGGAGGGCCTCGGGAGAGACCCAGTACTTC. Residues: CASTQGGRASGETQYF.

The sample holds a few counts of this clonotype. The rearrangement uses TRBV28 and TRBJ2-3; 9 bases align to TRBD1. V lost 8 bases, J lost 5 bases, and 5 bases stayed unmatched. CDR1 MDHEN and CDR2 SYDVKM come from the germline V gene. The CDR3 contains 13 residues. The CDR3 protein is CASRDRVVDTQYF. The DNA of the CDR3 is TGTGCCAGCCGGGACAGGGTAGTAGATACGCAGTATTTT.

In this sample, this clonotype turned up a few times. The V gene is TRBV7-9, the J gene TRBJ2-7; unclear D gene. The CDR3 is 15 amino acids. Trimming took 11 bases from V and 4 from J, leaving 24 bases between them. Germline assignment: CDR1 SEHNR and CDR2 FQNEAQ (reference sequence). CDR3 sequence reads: CAVEELRPDKYEQYF. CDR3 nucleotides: TGTGCCGTCGAGGAGCTCAGGCCCGATAAATACGAGCAGTACTTC.

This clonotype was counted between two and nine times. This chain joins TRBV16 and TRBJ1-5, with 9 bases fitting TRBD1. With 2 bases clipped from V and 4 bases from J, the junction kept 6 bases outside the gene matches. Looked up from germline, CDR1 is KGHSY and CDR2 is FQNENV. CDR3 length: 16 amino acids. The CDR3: CASSQTGTGRNQPQHF. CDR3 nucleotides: TGTGCCAGCAGCCAAACCGGGACAGGGAGGAATCAGCCCCAGCATTTT.

Here the CDR3 reads CASSYRAGGDTQYF. As DNA, the CDR3 is TGTGCCAGCAGTTACCGAGCGGGGGGTGATACGCAGTATTTT. The rearrangement uses TRBV6-2 or TRBV6-3 and TRBJ2-3, with TRBD2 matching 9 bases. The trim removed 2 bases at V and 6 bases at J, leaving 3 bases unmatched. The CDR3 runs to 14 residues. CDR1 is MNHEY, CDR2 SVGEGT, per germline.

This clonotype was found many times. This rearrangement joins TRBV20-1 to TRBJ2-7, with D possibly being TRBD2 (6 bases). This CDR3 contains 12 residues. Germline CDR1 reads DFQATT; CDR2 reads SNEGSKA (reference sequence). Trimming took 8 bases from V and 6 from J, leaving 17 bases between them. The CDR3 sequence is CSPTPGVGEQYF. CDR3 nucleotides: TGCAGTCCTACGCCGGGGGTCGGCGAGCAGTACTTC.

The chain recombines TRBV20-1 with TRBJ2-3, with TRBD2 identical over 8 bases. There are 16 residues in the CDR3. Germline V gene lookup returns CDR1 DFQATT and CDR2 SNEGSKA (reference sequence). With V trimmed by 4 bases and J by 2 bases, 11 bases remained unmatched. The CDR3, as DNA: TGCAGTGCTATACGTATCGGGACTAGTAACACAGATACGCAGTATTTT. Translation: CSAIRIGTSNTDTQYF.

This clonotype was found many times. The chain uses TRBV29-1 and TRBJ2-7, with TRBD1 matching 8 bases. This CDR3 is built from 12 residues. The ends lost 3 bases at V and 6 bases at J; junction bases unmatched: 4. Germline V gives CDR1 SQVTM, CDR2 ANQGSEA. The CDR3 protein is CSVDSDRGEQYF. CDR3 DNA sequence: TGCAGCGTTGATAGCGACAGGGGCGAGCAGTACTTC.

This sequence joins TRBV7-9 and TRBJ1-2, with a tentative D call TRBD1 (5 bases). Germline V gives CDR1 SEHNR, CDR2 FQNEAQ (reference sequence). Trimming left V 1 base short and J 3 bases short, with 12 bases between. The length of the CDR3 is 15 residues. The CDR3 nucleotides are TGTGCCAGCAGCTTAGGGCAGGGATGGGACTATGGCTACACCTTC. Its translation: CASSLGQGWDYGYTF. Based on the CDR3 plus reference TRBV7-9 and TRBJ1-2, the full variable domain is DTGVSQNPRHKITKRGQNVTFRCDPISEHNRLYWYRQTLGQGPEFLTYFQNEAQLEKSRLLSDRFSAERPKGSFSTLEIQRTEQGDSAMYLCASSLGQGWDYGYTFGSGTRLTVV.

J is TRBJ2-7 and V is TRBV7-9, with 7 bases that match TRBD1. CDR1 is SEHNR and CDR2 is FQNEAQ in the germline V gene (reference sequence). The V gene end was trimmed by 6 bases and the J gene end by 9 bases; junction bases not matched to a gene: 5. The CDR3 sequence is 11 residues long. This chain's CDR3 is CASSAGGRQYF. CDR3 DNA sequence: TGTGCCAGCAGTGCAGGGGGTAGGCAGTACTTC. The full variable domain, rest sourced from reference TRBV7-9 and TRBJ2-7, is DTGVSQNPRHKITKRGQNVTFRCDPISEHNRLYWYRQTLGQGPEFLTYFQNEAQLEKSRLLSDRFSAERPKGSFSTLEIQRTEQGDSAMYLCASSAGGRQYFGPGTRLTVT.

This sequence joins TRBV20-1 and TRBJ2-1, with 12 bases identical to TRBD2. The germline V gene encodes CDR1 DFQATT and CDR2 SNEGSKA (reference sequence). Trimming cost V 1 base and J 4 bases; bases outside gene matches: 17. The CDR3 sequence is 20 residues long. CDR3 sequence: CSARAKRSSGGASGYNEQFF. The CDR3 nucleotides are TGCAGTGCTAGAGCGAAACGGTCTAGCGGGGGGGCCAGTGGGTACAATGAGCAGTTCTTC.

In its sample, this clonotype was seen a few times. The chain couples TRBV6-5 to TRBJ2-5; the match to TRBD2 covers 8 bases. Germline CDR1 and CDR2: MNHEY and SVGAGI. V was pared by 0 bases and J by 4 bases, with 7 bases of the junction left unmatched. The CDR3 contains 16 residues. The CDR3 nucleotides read TGTGCCAGCAGTTACTCCGCCGGGAGGGGCGGAGAGACCCAGTACTTC. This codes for CASSYSAGRGGETQYF.

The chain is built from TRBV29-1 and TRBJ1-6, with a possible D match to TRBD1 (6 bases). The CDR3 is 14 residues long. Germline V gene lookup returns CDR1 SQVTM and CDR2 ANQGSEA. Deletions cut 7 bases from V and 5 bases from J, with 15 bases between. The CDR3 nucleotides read TGCAGCGCTGCGACGGGACAACATAATTCACCCCTCCACTTT. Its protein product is CSAATGQHNSPLHF.

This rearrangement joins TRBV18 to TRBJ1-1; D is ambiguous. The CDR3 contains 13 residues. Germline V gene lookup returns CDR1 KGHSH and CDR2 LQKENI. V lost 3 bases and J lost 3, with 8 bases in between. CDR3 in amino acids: CASSPIGDTEAFF. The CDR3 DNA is TGTGCCAGCTCACCCATCGGGGACACTGAAGCTTTCTTT.

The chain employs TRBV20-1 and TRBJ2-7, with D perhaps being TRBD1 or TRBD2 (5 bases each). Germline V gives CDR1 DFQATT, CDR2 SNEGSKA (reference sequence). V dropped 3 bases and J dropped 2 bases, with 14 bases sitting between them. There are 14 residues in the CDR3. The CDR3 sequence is CSASKGTRPYEQYF. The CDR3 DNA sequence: TGCAGTGCTAGCAAAGGGACCCGACCCTACGAGCAGTACTTC.

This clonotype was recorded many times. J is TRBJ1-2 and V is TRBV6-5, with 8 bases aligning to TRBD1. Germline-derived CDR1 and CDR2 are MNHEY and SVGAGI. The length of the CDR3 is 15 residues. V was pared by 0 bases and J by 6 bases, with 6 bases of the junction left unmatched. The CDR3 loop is CASSYSSGGLNGYTF. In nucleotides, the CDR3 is TGTGCCAGCAGTTACTCGTCAGGGGGCCTCAATGGCTACACCTTC.

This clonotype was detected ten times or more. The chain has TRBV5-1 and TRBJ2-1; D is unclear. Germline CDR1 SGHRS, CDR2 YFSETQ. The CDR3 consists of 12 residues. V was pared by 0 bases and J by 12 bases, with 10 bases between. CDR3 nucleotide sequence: TGCGCCAGCAGCTTGGAGGCCCGAAGGCAGTTCTTC. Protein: CASSLEARRQFF.

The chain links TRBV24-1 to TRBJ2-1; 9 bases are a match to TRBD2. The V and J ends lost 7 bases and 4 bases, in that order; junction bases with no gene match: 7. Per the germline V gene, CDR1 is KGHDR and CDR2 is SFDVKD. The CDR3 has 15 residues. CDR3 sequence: CATSSSGGLYNEQFF. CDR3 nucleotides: TGTGCCACCAGCTCCAGCGGGGGGCTTTACAATGAGCAGTTCTTC.

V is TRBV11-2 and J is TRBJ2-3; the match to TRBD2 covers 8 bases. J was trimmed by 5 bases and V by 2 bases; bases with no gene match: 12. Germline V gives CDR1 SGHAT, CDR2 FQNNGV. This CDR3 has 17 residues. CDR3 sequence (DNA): TGTGCCAGCAGCTTACGATCAGGGCGGGAGGCGGGAGATACGCAGTATTTT. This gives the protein CASSLRSGREAGDTQYF.

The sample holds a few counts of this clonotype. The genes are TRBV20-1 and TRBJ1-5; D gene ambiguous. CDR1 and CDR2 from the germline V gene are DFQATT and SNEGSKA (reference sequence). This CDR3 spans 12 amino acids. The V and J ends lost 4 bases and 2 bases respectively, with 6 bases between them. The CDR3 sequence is CSAKKGNQPQHF. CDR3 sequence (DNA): TGCAGTGCTAAGAAGGGCAATCAGCCCCAGCATTTT.

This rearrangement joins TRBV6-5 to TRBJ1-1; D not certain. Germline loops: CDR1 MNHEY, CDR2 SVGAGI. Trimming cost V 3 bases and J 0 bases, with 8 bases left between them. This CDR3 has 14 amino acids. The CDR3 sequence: CASSYGSLNTEAFF. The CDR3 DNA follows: TGTGCCAGCAGTTATGGGAGCCTGAACACTGAAGCTTTCTTT.

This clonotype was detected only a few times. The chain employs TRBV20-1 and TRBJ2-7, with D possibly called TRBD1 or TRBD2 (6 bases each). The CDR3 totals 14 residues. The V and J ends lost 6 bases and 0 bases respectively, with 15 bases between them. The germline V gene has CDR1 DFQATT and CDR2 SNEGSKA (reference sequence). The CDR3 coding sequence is TGCAGTGCGCGGGACACGAGGAGCTCCTACGAGCAGTACTTC. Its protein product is CSARDTRSSYEQYF.

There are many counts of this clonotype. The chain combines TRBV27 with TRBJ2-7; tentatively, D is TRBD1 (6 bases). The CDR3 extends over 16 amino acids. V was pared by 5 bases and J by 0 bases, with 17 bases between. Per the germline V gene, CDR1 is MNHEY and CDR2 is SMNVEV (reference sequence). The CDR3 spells CASSPRTVPNSYEQYF. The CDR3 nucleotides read TGTGCCAGCAGTCCCAGGACAGTCCCCAACTCCTACGAGCAGTACTTC.

The CDR3 spells CASSITGGPLETQYF. The CDR3 region has the DNA TGTGCCAGCAGTATTACGGGAGGGCCTCTGGAGACCCAGTACTTC. V and J are TRBV12-3 or TRBV12-4 and TRBJ2-5; 8 bases align to TRBD2. Unmatched junction bases numbered 10, after V lost 5 bases and J lost 5 bases. CDR3 size: 15 residues.

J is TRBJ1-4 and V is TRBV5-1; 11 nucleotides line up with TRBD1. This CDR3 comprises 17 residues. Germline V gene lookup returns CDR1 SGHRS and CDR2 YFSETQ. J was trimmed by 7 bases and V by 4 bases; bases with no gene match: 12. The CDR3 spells CASSITGTGGLGEKLFF. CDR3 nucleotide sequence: TGCGCCAGCAGCATTACCGGGACAGGGGGACTCGGTGAAAAACTGTTTTTT.

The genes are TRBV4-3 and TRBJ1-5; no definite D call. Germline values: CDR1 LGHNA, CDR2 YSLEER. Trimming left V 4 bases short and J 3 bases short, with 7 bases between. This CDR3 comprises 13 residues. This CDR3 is CASSLNPNQPQHF. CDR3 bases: TGCGCCAGCAGCCTGAACCCCAATCAGCCCCAGCATTTT.